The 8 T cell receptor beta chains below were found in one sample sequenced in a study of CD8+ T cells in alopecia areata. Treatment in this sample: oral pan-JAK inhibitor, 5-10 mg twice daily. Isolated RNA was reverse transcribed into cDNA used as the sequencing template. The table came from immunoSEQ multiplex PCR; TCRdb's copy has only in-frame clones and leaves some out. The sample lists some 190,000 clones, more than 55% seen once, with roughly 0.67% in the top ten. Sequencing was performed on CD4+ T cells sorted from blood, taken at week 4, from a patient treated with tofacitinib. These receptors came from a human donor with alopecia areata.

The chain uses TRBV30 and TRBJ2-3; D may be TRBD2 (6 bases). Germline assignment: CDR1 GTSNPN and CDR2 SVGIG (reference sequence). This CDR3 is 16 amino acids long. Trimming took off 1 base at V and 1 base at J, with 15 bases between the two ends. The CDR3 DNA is TGTGCCTGGAGTGGTGGAGGGGCTCGGGGCACAGATACGCAGTATTTT. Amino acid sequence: CAWSGGGARGTDTQYF.

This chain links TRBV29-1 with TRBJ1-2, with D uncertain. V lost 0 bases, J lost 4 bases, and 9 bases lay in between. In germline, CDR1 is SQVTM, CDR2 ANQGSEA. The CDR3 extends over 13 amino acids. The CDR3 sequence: CSVEDREIYGYTF. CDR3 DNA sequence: TGCAGCGTTGAAGACAGAGAGATCTATGGCTACACCTTC.

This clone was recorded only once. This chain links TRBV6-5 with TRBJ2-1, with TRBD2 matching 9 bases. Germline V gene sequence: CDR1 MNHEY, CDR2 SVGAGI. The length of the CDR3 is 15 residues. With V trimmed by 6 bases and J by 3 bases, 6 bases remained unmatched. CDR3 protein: CASSYSGRYYNEQFF. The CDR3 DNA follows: TGTGCCAGCAGCTACAGCGGGAGGTACTACAATGAGCAGTTCTTC.

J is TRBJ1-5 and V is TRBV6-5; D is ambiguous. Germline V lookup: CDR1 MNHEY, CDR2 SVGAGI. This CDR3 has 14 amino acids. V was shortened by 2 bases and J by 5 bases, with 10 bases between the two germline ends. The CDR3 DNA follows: TGTGCCAGCAGTTACCGTCCGCGGGATCAGCCCCAGCATTTT. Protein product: CASSYRPRDQPQHF.

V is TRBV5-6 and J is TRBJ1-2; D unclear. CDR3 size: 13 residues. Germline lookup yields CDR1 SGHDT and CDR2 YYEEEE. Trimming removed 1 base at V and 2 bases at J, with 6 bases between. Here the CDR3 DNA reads TGTGCCAGCAGCTTGTCTGGGAACTATGGCTACACCTTC. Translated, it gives CASSLSGNYGYTF.

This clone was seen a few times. CDR3 DNA: TGTGCCAGCGGGGGGACTAGCGGGATGAGTGAGCAGTTCTTC. Its translation: CASGGTSGMSEQFF. V gene TRBV2 combines with J gene TRBJ2-1; TRBD2 matches 13 bases. V dropped 8 bases and J dropped 9; count of bases not matched to a gene: 7. Germline V CDR1 and CDR2: SNHLY, FYNNEI. The CDR3 has 14 residues.

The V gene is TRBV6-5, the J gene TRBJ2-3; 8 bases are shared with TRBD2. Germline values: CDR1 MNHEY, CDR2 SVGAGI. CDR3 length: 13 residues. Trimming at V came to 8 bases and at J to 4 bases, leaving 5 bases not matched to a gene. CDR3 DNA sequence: TGTGCCAGCCGGGAGGGGCGGGCAGATACGCAGTATTTT. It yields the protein CASREGRADTQYF.

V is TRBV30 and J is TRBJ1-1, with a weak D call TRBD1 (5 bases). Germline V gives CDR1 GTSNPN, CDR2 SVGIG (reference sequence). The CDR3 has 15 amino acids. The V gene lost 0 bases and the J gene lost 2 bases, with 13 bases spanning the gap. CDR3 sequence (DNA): TGTGCCTGGAGTGTACGGAGGGGCCAAAACACTGAAGCTTTCTTT. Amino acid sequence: CAWSVRRGQNTEAFF.